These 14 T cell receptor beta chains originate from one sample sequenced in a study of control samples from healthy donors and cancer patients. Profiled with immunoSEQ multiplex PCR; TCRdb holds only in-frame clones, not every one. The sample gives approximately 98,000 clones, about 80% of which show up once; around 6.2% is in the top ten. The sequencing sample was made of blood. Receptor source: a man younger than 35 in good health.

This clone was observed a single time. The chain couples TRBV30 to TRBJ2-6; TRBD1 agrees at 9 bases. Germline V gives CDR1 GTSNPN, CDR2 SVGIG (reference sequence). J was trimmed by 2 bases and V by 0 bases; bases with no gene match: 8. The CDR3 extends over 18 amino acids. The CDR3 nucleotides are TGTGCCTGGAGTGTACTTCGACAGGGGGACCCTGGGGCCAACGTCCTGACTTTC. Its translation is CAWSVLRQGDPGANVLTF.

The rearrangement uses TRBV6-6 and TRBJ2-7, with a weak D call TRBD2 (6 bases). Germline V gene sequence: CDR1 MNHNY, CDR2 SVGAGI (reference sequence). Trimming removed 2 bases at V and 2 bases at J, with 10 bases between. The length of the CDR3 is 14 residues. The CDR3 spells CASSYGTGAYEQYV. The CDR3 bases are TGTGCCAGCAGTTACGGGACGGGAGCCTACGAGCAGTACGTC.

In DNA form, the CDR3 reads TGTGCCACCAGTGATCCCGGTCGGGGGTTGGGGGAGACCCAGTACTTC. This codes for CATSDPGRGLGETQYF. This chain uses TRBV24-1 with TRBJ2-5; TRBD2 is a possible D gene (6 bases). Germline CDR1 is KGHDR and CDR2 is SFDVKD. The CDR3 is 16 residues long. The ends were cut back, 3 bases at V and 5 bases at J, with 18 bases in the middle.

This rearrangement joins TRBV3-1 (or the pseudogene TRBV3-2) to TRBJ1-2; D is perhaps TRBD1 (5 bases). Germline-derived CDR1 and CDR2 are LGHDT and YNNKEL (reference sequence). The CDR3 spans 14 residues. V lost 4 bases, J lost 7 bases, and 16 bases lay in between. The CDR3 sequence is CASSRGTVGGGYTF. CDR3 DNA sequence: TGTGCCAGCAGCCGGGGGACTGTCGGGGGTGGCTACACCTTC.

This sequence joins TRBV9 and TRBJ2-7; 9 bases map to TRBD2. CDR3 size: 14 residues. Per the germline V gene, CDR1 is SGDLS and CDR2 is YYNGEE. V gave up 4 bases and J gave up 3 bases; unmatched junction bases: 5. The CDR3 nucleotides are TGTGCCAGCAGCTTGGCGGGGGGGGACTACGAGCAGTACTTC. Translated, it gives CASSLAGGDYEQYF.

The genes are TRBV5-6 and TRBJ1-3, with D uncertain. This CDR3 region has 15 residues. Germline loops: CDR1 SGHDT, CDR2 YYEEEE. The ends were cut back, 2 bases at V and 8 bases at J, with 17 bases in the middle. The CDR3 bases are TGTGCCAGCAGCTTTTATGGGAGTAGCATAGACACCATATATTTT. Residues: CASSFYGSSIDTIYF.

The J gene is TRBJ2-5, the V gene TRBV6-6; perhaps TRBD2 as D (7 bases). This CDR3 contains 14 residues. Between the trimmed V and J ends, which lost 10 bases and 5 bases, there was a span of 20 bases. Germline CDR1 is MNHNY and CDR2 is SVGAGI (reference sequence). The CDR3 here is CATQNWGGDETQYF. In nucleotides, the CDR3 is TGTGCCACCCAGAATTGGGGGGGCGATGAGACCCAGTACTTC.

In nucleotides, the CDR3 is TGTGCCATCAGTGACCATAGTACAGGGGAGGGAACACGCATCGCCGGGGAGCTGTTTTTT. Translation: CAISDHSTGEGTRIAGELFF. This chain connects TRBV10-3 to TRBJ2-2; D may match TRBD1 or TRBD2 (7 bases each). The germline CDR1 and CDR2 sequences are ENHRY and SYGVKD. CDR3 length: 20 residues. V was cut by 3 bases and J by 6 bases, with 29 bases left in between.

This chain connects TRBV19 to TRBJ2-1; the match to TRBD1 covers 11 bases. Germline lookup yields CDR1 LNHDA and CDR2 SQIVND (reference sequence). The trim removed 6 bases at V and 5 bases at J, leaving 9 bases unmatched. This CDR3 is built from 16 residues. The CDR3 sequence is CASSRYRDRGNNEQFF. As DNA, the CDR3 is TGTGCCAGTAGCAGATACCGGGACAGGGGGAACAATGAGCAGTTCTTC.

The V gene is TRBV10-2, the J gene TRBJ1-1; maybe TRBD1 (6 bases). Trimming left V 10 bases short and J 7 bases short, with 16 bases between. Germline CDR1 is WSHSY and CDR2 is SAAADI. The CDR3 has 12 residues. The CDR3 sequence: CATTKGDFEAFF. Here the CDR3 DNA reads TGCGCCACGACTAAGGGGGACTTTGAAGCTTTCTTT.

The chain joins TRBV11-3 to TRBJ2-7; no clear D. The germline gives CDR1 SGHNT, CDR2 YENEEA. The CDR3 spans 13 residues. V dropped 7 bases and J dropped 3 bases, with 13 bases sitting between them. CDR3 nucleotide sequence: TGTGCCAGCAACCCCCGATCGGGCTACGAGCAGTACTTC. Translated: CASNPRSGYEQYF.

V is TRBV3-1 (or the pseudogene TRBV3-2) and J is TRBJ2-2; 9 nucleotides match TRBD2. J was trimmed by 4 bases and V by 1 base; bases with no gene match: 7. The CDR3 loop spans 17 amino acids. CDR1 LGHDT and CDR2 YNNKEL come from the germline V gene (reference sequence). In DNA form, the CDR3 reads TGTGCCAGCAGCCAAGCGGCGGGGGGGAGGCGCACCGGGGAGCTGTTTTTT. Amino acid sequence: CASSQAAGGRRTGELFF.

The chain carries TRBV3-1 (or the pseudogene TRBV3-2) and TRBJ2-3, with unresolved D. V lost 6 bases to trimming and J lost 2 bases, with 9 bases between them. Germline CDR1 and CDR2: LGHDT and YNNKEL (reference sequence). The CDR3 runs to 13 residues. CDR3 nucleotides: TGTGCCAGCAGGGTCCCGCTCACAGATACGCAGTATTTT. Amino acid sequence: CASRVPLTDTQYF.

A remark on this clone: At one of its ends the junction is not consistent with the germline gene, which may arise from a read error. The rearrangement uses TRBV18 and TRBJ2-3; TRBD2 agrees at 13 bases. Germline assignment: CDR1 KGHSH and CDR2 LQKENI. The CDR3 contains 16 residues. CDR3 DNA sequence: TGTGCCAGCTCGCCACTAGCGGGGGGGCGTGAAGATACGCAGTATTTT. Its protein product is CASSPLAGGREDTQYF.